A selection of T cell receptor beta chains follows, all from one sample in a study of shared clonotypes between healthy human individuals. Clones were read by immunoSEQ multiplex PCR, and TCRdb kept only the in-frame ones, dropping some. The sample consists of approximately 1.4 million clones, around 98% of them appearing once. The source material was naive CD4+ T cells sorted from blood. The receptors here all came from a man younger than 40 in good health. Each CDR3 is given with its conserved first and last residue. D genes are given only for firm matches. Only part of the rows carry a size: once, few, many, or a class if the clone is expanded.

CDR3 protein: CASRVAGPTGELFF
CDR3 DNA: TGTGCCAGCAGGGTAGCGGGGCCCACCGGGGAGCTGTTTTTT
V gene: TRBV11-2
clone size: NA
D gene: TRBD2
J gene: TRBJ2-2

CDR3 protein: CASSPSTGLGNQPQHF
CDR3 DNA: TGTGCCAGCAGTCCATCAACAGGGTTGGGCAATCAGCCCCAGCATTTT
V gene: TRBV28
clone size: NA
D gene: NA
J gene: TRBJ1-5

CDR3 protein: CASSLVGGAYEQYF
CDR3 DNA: TGTGCCAGCAGCTTAGTTGGAGGGGCCTACGAGCAGTACTTC
V gene: TRBV7-9
clone size: NA
D gene: NA
J gene: TRBJ2-7

CDR3 protein: CASSHDSKKETQYF
CDR3 DNA: TGTGCCAGCAGCCACGACTCGAAGAAAGAGACCCAGTACTTC
V gene: TRBV5-4
clone size: NA
D gene: NA
J gene: TRBJ2-5

CDR3 protein: CASSYDAGGPWGEQFF
CDR3 DNA: TGTGCCAGCAGTTACGATGCGGGAGGGCCTTGGGGTGAGCAGTTCTTC
V gene: TRBV6-5
clone size: NA
D gene: TRBD2
J gene: TRBJ2-1

CDR3 protein: CASSPDREYGYTF
CDR3 DNA: TGCGCCAGCAGCCCGGACAGGGAATATGGCTACACCTTC
V gene: TRBV5-1
clone size: NA
D gene: TRBD1
J gene: TRBJ1-2

CDR3 protein: CSVEDKVGEREGPNEQFF
CDR3 DNA: TGCAGCGTTGAAGATAAGGTGGGGGAGCGGGAGGGGCCCAATGAGCAGTTCTTC
V gene: TRBV29-1
clone size: NA
D gene: TRBD2
J gene: TRBJ2-1

CDR3 protein: CSVRQGTNIQYF
CDR3 DNA: TGCAGCGTAAGACAGGGGACGAACATTCAGTACTTC
V gene: TRBV29-1
clone size: NA
D gene: TRBD1
J gene: TRBJ2-4

CDR3 protein: CASSLGRPQETQYF
CDR3 DNA: TGCGCCAGCAGCTTGGGGCGGCCCCAAGAGACCCAGTACTTC
V gene: TRBV5-1
clone size: once
D gene: NA
J gene: TRBJ2-5

CDR3 protein: CASSSQGTSYNEQFF
CDR3 DNA: TGCGCCAGCAGTTCTCAGGGGACATCCTACAATGAGCAGTTCTTC
V gene: TRBV10-1
clone size: NA
D gene: NA
J gene: TRBJ2-1

CDR3 protein: CASRGQGRYEQYF
CDR3 DNA: TGTGCCAGCAGGGGGCAGGGTAGGTACGAGCAGTACTTC
V gene: TRBV25-1
clone size: NA
D gene: NA
J gene: TRBJ2-7

CDR3 protein: CASSSMGGTYEQYF
CDR3 DNA: TGTGCCAGCAGCTCGATGGGCGGGACCTACGAGCAGTACTTC
V gene: TRBV7-8
clone size: NA
D gene: NA
J gene: TRBJ2-7

CDR3 protein: CASTQRGFTNEQFF
CDR3 DNA: TGTGCCAGCACCCAAAGAGGGTTTACGAATGAGCAGTTCTTC
V gene: TRBV6-5
clone size: NA
D gene: NA
J gene: TRBJ2-1

CDR3 protein: CASSIRLAGDGEQYF
CDR3 DNA: TGTGCCAGTAGTATTCGACTAGCGGGAGACGGCGAGCAGTACTTC
V gene: TRBV19
clone size: NA
D gene: TRBD2
J gene: TRBJ2-7

CDR3 protein: CASSTAMSNQPQHF
CDR3 DNA: TGTGCCAGCAGCACTGCTATGAGCAATCAGCCCCAGCATTTT
V gene: TRBV13
clone size: NA
D gene: NA
J gene: TRBJ1-5

CDR3 protein: CASSPLTSGGTYEQYF
CDR3 DNA: TGTGCCAGCAGCCCCCTGACTAGCGGGGGGACCTACGAGCAGTACTTC
V gene: TRBV7-6
clone size: NA
D gene: TRBD2
J gene: TRBJ2-7

CDR3 protein: CASSLRTVGGNTIYF
CDR3 DNA: TGTGCCAGCAGCCTAAGGACCGTAGGAGGAAACACCATATATTTT
V gene: TRBV5-6
clone size: NA
D gene: NA
J gene: TRBJ1-3

CDR3 protein: CASSLIAGYEQYF
CDR3 DNA: TGTGCCAGCAGTTTAATAGCGGGGTACGAGCAGTACTTC
V gene: TRBV27
clone size: NA
D gene: TRBD2
J gene: TRBJ2-7

CDR3 protein: CASSLQGSPSGNTIYF
CDR3 DNA: TGTGCCAGCAGCTTACAGGGTTCACCTTCTGGAAACACCATATATTTT
V gene: TRBV7-2
clone size: NA
D gene: NA
J gene: TRBJ1-3

CDR3 protein: CAIAPIHGDNEQFF
CDR3 DNA: TGTGCCATAGCTCCCATTCATGGAGACAATGAGCAGTTCTTC
V gene: TRBV10-3
clone size: NA
D gene: NA
J gene: TRBJ2-1

CDR3 protein: CASSSPRELSWQYF
CDR3 DNA: TGTGCCAGCAGCTCCCCCCGCGAGCTATCTTGGCAGTACTTC
V gene: TRBV11-1
clone size: NA
D gene: NA
J gene: TRBJ2-7

CDR3 protein: CASSPSEGTEHYEQYF
CDR3 DNA: TGTGCCAGCAGCCCATCAGAGGGGACAGAGCACTACGAGCAGTACTTC
V gene: TRBV7-9
clone size: NA
D gene: TRBD1
J gene: TRBJ2-7

CDR3 protein: CASDRGLAGGEQYF
CDR3 DNA: TGTGCCAGCGACCGGGGACTAGCGGGGGGAGAGCAGTACTTC
V gene: TRBV9
clone size: NA
D gene: TRBD2
J gene: TRBJ2-7

CDR3 protein: CASREVTGGNQPQHF
CDR3 DNA: TGTGCCAGCAGGGAAGTGACGGGCGGCAATCAGCCCCAGCATTTT
V gene: TRBV6-1
clone size: NA
D gene: NA
J gene: TRBJ1-5

CDR3 protein: CASSQDLSSSIIF
CDR3 DNA: TGTGCCAGCAGCCAAGATCTATCCAGCTCTATTATCTTC
V gene: TRBV4-2
clone size: NA
D gene: NA
J gene: TRBJ1-2

CDR3 protein: CASSRNSYEQYF
CDR3 DNA: TGTGCCAGCAGCCGAAACTCCTACGAGCAGTACTTC
V gene: TRBV7-2
clone size: NA
D gene: NA
J gene: TRBJ2-7

CDR3 protein: CASSSITETYEQYF
CDR3 DNA: TGTGCCAGTAGCTCAATCACAGAAACCTACGAGCAGTACTTC
V gene: TRBV19
clone size: NA
D gene: NA
J gene: TRBJ2-7

CDR3 protein: CASSEGLGTNYGYTF
CDR3 DNA: TGTGCCAGCAGTGAAGGGCTGGGGACTAACTATGGCTACACCTTC
V gene: TRBV6-1
clone size: once
D gene: NA
J gene: TRBJ1-2

CDR3 protein: CATTRYGQGAGEQYF
CDR3 DNA: TGTGCCACCACAAGATACGGACAGGGGGCAGGGGAGCAGTACTTC
V gene: TRBV15
clone size: NA
D gene: TRBD1
J gene: TRBJ2-7

CDR3 protein: CASRTQVVSYEQYF
CDR3 DNA: TGTGCCAGCAGAACCCAGGTGGTCAGCTACGAGCAGTACTTC
V gene: TRBV2
clone size: NA
D gene: NA
J gene: TRBJ2-7

CDR3 protein: CASSPGTGLGSGANVLTF
CDR3 DNA: TGTGCCAGCAGCCCGGGGACAGGCCTAGGCTCTGGGGCCAACGTCCTGACTTTC
V gene: TRBV9
clone size: NA
D gene: TRBD1
J gene: TRBJ2-6

CDR3 protein: CATSSGLGPINEKLFF
CDR3 DNA: TGTGCCACCAGCAGTGGACTCGGGCCTATCAATGAAAAACTGTTTTTT
V gene: TRBV15
clone size: NA
D gene: NA
J gene: TRBJ1-4

CDR3 protein: CAWSATGLWNTEAFF
CDR3 DNA: TGTGCCTGGAGTGCGACAGGGTTATGGAACACTGAAGCTTTCTTT
V gene: TRBV30
clone size: NA
D gene: TRBD1
J gene: TRBJ1-1

CDR3 protein: CASSPYSGGARYEQYF
CDR3 DNA: TGTGCCAGCTCACCCTACTCAGGCGGGGCGCGCTACGAGCAGTACTTC
V gene: TRBV18
clone size: NA
D gene: NA
J gene: TRBJ2-7

CDR3 protein: CASSSPWSTDTQYF
CDR3 DNA: TGTGCCAGCAGTTCCCCCTGGAGCACAGATACGCAGTATTTT
V gene: TRBV27
clone size: NA
D gene: NA
J gene: TRBJ2-3

CDR3 protein: CASSKAGPTYEQYF
CDR3 DNA: TGTGCCAGCAGTAAGGCAGGGCCCACCTACGAGCAGTACTTC
V gene: TRBV28
clone size: once
D gene: NA
J gene: TRBJ2-7

CDR3 protein: CAIGGGRQFNEQFF
CDR3 DNA: TGTGCCATCGGGGGAGGGAGGCAATTTAATGAGCAGTTCTTC
V gene: TRBV10-3
clone size: NA
D gene: TRBD2
J gene: TRBJ2-1

CDR3 protein: CASGQGVNTEAFF
CDR3 DNA: TGTGCCAGTGGCCAGGGAGTGAACACTGAAGCTTTCTTT
V gene: TRBV19
clone size: NA
D gene: NA
J gene: TRBJ1-1

CDR3 protein: CASSPSLGREQYF
CDR3 DNA: TGTGCCAGCAGCCCCTCACTAGGACGCGAGCAGTACTTC
V gene: TRBV9
clone size: NA
D gene: NA
J gene: TRBJ2-7

CDR3 protein: CASSQEDNYGYTF
CDR3 DNA: TGCGCCAGCAGCCAAGAGGACAACTATGGCTACACCTTC
V gene: TRBV4-1
clone size: once
D gene: NA
J gene: TRBJ1-2

CDR3 protein: CASRFRGTEAFF
CDR3 DNA: TGCGCCAGCAGATTTCGGGGCACTGAAGCTTTCTTT
V gene: TRBV5-1
clone size: NA
D gene: NA
J gene: TRBJ1-1

CDR3 protein: CASSPWVGELFF
CDR3 DNA: TGTGCTAGCAGCCCTTGGGTCGGGGAGCTGTTTTTT
V gene: TRBV7-7
clone size: NA
D gene: NA
J gene: TRBJ2-2

CDR3 protein: CASKTGLRTGYRGYTF
CDR3 DNA: TGTGCCAGCAAAACGGGACTCAGGACTGGTTATCGAGGCTACACCTTC
V gene: TRBV28
clone size: NA
D gene: NA
J gene: TRBJ1-2

CDR3 protein: CATETRQAYEQYF
CDR3 DNA: TGTGCCACCGAGACTAGACAGGCCTACGAGCAGTACTTC
V gene: TRBV6-1
clone size: NA
D gene: NA
J gene: TRBJ2-7

CDR3 protein: CASSFGGPSGKLKNIQYF
CDR3 DNA: TGTGCCAGCAGCTTCGGGGGGCCTAGCGGGAAGTTAAAAAACATTCAGTACTTC
V gene: TRBV5-6
clone size: once
D gene: TRBD2
J gene: TRBJ2-4

CDR3 protein: CASSSGRGTPSF
CDR3 DNA: TGTGCCAGCAGTTCCGGGCGGGGGACACCCTCTTTT
V gene: TRBV28
clone size: NA
D gene: NA
J gene: TRBJ1-4

CDR3 protein: CATSRDRTRNQPQHF
CDR3 DNA: TGTGCCACCAGCAGGGACAGGACCCGCAATCAGCCCCAGCATTTT
V gene: TRBV15
clone size: once
D gene: TRBD1
J gene: TRBJ1-5

CDR3 protein: CASSLVVDNEQFF
CDR3 DNA: TGCGCCAGCAGCTTGGTAGTGGACAATGAGCAGTTCTTC
V gene: TRBV5-1
clone size: NA
D gene: NA
J gene: TRBJ2-1

CDR3 protein: CASSSGQGKMYEQYF
CDR3 DNA: TGTGCCAGCAGCTCGGGACAGGGGAAGATGTACGAGCAGTACTTC
V gene: TRBV7-7
clone size: NA
D gene: TRBD1
J gene: TRBJ2-7